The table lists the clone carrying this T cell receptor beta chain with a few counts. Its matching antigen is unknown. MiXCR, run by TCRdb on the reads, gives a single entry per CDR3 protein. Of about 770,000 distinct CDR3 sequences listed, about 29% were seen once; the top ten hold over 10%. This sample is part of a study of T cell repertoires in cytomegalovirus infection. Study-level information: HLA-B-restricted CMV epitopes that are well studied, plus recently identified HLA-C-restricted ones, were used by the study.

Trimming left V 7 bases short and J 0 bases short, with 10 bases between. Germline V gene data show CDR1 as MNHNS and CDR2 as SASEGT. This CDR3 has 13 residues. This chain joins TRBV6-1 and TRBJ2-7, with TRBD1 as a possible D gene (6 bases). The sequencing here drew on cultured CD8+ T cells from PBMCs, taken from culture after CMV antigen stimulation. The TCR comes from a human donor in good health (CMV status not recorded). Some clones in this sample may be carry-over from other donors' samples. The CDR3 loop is CASTPGASYEQYF. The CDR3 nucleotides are TGTGCCAGCACCCCAGGGGCCTCCTACGAGCAGTACTTC.